This TCR beta chain derives from a study of T cells after yellow fever vaccination. Study details: Fractions containing few cells were prepared with SMART-Seq v4 Ultra Low Input.

Findings and caveats of the study: Once the booster was given, most primary-vaccination clones reappeared, at approximately 97% for CD4 and approximately 88% for CD8.

In the case of this clonotype: Its cognate antigen is unknown.

Production of TCR cDNA was by 5'RACE template switching, which also added a universal primer site and UMIs. Via MiXCR, TCRdb re-called the 5' RACE reads, giving one row per CDR3 protein. The data show fewer than 400,000 distinct CDR3 sequences, with 6.2% seen just once and approximately 15% held by the top ten. This CDR3 is built from 15 residues. Germline CDR1 and CDR2: SGHTA and FQGNSA. Trimming removed 2 bases from V and 4 bases from J, with 9 bases in between. The sequencing here drew on PBMCs, taken 5 days after the yellow fever booster vaccination. This TCR came from a man in his thirties or forties who received the YFV17D yellow fever vaccine. The rearrangement uses TRBV7-2 and TRBJ1-6; the D gene is possibly TRBD1 (5 bases). CDR3 nucleotides: TGTGCCAGCAGCTTATGGGGGGAGTATAATTCACCCCTCCACTTT. As protein: CASSLWGEYNSPLHF.